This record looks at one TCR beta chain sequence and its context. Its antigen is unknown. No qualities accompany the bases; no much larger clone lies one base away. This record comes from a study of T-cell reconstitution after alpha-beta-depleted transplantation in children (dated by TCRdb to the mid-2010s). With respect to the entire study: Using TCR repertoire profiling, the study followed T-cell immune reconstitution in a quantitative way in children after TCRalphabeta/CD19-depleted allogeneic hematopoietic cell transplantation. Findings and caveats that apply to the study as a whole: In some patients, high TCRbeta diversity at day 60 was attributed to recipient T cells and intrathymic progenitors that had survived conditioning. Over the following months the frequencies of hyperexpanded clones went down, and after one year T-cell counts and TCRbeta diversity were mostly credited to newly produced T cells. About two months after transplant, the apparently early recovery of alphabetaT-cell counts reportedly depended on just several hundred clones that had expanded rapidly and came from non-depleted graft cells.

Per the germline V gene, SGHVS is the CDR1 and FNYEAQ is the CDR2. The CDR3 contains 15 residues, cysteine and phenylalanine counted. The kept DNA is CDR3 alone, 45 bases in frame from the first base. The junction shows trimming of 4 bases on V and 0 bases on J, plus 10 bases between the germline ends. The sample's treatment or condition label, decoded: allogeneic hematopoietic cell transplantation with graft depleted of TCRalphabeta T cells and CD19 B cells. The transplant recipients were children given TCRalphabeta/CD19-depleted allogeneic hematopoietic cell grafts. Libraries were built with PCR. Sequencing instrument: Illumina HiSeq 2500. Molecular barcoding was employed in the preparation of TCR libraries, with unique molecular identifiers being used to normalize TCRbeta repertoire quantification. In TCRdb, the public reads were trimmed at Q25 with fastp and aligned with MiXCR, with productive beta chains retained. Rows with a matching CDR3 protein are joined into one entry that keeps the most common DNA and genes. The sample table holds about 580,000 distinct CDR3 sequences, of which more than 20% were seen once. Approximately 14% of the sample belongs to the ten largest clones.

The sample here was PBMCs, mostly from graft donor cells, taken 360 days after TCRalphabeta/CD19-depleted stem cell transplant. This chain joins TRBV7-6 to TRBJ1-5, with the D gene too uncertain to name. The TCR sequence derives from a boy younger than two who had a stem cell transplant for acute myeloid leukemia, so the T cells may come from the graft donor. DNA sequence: TGTGCCAGCAGCTCCTACAGCGATAGCAATCAGCCCCAGCATTTT. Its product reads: CASSSYSDSNQPQHF.